Shown below are 5 T cell receptor beta chains from a single sample sequenced in a study of T cell changes during pregnancy in multiple sclerosis. Method: immunoSEQ multiplex PCR; TCRdb's copy keeps in-frame clones and lacks some. The table includes about 80,000 clones, approximately 90% detected once. The sample was CD4+ T cells from peripheral blood mononuclear cells, taken before pregnancy. The receptor source for this set is a female donor with multiple sclerosis, enrolled in a pregnancy study.

Only a few counts were recorded for this clone. This chain links TRBV5-6 with TRBJ2-1, with TRBD2 matching 12 bases. CDR3 size: 15 residues. CDR1 is SGHDT and CDR2 is YYEEEE in the germline V gene. Trimming took 0 bases from V and 9 from J; bases not matched to a gene: 4. Here the CDR3 DNA reads TGTGCCAGCAGCTTGGCACTAGCGGGAGGAGGTGAGCAGTTCTTC. As protein: CASSLALAGGGEQFF.

This sequence joins TRBV5-1 and TRBJ2-4; perhaps TRBD1 as D (6 bases). V was trimmed by 4 bases and J by 9 bases, leaving 17 bases between them. CDR3 length equals 14 residues. The germline V gene has CDR1 SGHRS and CDR2 YFSETQ. This CDR3 is CASSLSQGLGIQYF. The CDR3 bases are TGCGCCAGCAGCCTCTCGCAGGGGTTAGGCATTCAGTACTTC.

The chain carries TRBV5-6 and TRBJ2-1; D perhaps matches TRBD2 (7 bases). Trimming shortened V by 4 bases and J by 7 bases, and 15 bases separated the two germline ends. The CDR3 contains 14 residues. Germline V gene data show CDR1 as SGHDT and CDR2 as YYEEEE. In nucleotides, the CDR3 is TGTGCCAGCAGCACATCTCGGGGGGCGAATGAGCAGTTCTTC. This gives the protein CASSTSRGANEQFF.

This chain connects TRBV30 to TRBJ1-3; no reliable D call. Germline values: CDR1 GTSNPN, CDR2 SVGIG (reference sequence). Deletions cut 1 base from V and 0 bases from J, with 4 bases between. The CDR3 extends over 13 amino acids. The CDR3 spells CAWSANSGNTIYF. For the CDR3, the DNA is TGTGCCTGGAGTGCCAACTCTGGAAACACCATATATTTT.

The rearrangement links TRBV21-1 to TRBJ2-7; the table names TRBD2, a call not compared with the DNA. TRBV21-1 is annotated as a pseudogene. CDR3 length: 19 amino acids. The CDR3 DNA reads TGTGCCAGCAGCAAGGAGGGGACTAGCGCTTCTAGTTTCTCCTACGAGCAGTACTTC. It translates to CASSKEGTSASSFSYEQYF.